Listed below are T cell receptor beta chains from one sample, sequenced in a study of shared clonotypes between healthy human individuals. The protocol was immunoSEQ multiplex PCR, while the TCRdb copy is restricted to in-frame clones and leaves out a portion. The table lists about 980,000 clones, around three quarters of them singletons. Specimen: memory CD4+ T cells sorted from blood. These receptors were collected from a man younger than 30 in good health. Each CDR3 is given with its conserved first and last residue. The D gene is left open where the match is weak. Where a row states a size, it is once, few, many or the class of an expanded clone; other rows omit it.

j_gene	v_gene	d_gene	abundance	len	CDR3aa	CDR3nt
TRBJ2-1	TRBV21-1	NA	NA	16	CASSTVCRGRNNEQFF	TGTGCCAGCAGCACTGTTTGTAGGGGACGAAACAATGAGCAGTTCTTC
TRBJ1-1	TRBV19	NA	NA	11	CASSIWTEAFF	TGTGCCAGTAGTATATGGACTGAAGCTTTCTTT
TRBJ2-5	TRBV30	NA	NA	12	CAWSEWRETQYF	TGTGCCTGGAGTGAGTGGAGAGAGACCCAGTACTTC
TRBJ2-7	TRBV18	NA	NA	14	CASSPSTASYEQYF	TGTGCCAGCTCACCCTCGACGGCCTCCTACGAGCAGTACTTC
TRBJ2-1	TRBV7-2	NA	NA	16	CASSLSISGVYNEQFF	TGTGCCAGCAGCTTAAGCATTAGCGGTGTCTACAATGAGCAGTTCTTC
TRBJ1-1	TRBV15	NA	NA	13	CATSRDQGTEAFF	TGTGCCACCAGCAGAGATCAAGGAACTGAAGCTTTCTTT
TRBJ1-1	TRBV18	TRBD1	once	14	CASSPGTGITEAFF	TGTGCCAGCTCACCAGGGACAGGGATCACTGAAGCTTTCTTT
TRBJ1-1	TRBV30	NA	NA	12	CAWSLGGQRAFF	TGTGCCTGGAGTCTCGGCGGACAGAGGGCTTTCTTT
TRBJ2-5	TRBV6-1	NA	NA	12	CASAGGRETQYF	TGTGCCAGTGCCGGGGGGCGTGAGACCCAGTACTTC
TRBJ1-2	TRBV28	NA	NA	13	CASSLGRGYGYTF	TGTGCCAGCAGTTTGGGGAGGGGATATGGCTACACCTTC
TRBJ1-1	TRBV6-5	TRBD1	NA	11	CASSYKGAAFF	TGTGCCAGCAGTTACAAGGGGGCGGCTTTCTTT
TRBJ2-1	TRBV19	NA	NA	14	CASSMMSSYNEQFF	TGTGCCAGTAGTATGATGAGCTCCTACAATGAGCAGTTCTTC
TRBJ2-3	TRBV5-8	NA	NA	13	CASSGGRQDTQYF	TGTGCCAGCAGCGGAGGGAGACAGGATACGCAGTATTTT
TRBJ2-7	TRBV5-1	TRBD2	NA	15	CASSSIAGGFYEQYF	TGCGCCAGCAGCTCCATAGCGGGAGGGTTTTACGAGCAGTACTTC
TRBJ2-7	TRBV7-2	NA	NA	14	CASSPSAGSYEQYF	TGTGCCAGCAGCCCCTCGGCAGGGTCCTACGAGCAGTACTTC
TRBJ2-7	TRBV9	NA	NA	13	CASSVSPFYEQYF	TGTGCCAGCAGCGTATCCCCATTCTACGAGCAGTACTTC